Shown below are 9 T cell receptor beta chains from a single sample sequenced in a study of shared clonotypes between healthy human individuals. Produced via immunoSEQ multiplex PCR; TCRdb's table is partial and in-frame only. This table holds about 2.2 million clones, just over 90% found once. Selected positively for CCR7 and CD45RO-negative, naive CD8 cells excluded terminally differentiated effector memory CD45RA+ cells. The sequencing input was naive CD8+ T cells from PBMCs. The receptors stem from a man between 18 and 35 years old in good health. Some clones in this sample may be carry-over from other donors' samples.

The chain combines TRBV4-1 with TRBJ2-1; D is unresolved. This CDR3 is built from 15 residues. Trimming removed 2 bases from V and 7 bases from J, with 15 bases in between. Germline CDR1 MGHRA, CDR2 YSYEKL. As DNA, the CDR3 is TGCGCCAGCAGCCAACCCGTCCTTTCTGAGAATGAGCAGTTCTTC. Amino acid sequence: CASSQPVLSENEQFF.

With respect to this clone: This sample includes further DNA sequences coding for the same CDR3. CDR3 DNA sequence: TGTGCCAGCAGCGTAGGGAGTGGTGGGACTGAAGCTTTCTTT. Translated: CASSVGSGGTEAFF. The V call is TRBV9, the J call TRBJ1-1; D ambiguous. The ends were cut back, 0 bases at V and 5 bases at J, with 11 bases in the middle. Germline lookup yields CDR1 SGDLS and CDR2 YYNGEE. The CDR3 runs 14 residues.

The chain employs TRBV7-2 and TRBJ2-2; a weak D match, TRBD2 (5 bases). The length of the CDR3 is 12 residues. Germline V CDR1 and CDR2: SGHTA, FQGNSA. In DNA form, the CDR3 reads TGTGCGACGCGGGCCCTCCCCGGGGAGCTGTTTTTT. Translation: CATRALPGELFF.

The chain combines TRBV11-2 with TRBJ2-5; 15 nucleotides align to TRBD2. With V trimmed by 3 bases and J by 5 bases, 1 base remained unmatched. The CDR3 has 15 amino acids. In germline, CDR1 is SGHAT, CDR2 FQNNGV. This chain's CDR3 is CASSFGTSGGETQYF. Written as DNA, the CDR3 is TGTGCCAGCAGCTTCGGGACTAGCGGGGGGGAGACCCAGTACTTC. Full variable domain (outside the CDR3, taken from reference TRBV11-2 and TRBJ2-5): EAGVAQSPRYKIIEKRQSVAFWCNPISGHATLYWYQQILGQGPKLLIQFQNNGVVDDSQLPKDRFSAERLKGVDSTLKIQPAKLEDSAVYLCASSFGTSGGETQYFGPGTRLLVL.

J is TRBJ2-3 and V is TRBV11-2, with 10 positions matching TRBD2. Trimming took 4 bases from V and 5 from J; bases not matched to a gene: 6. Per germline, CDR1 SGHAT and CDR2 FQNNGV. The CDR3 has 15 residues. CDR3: CASSSLAGVVDTQYF. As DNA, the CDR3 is TGTGCCAGCAGCTCTCTAGCGGGAGTGGTAGATACGCAGTATTTT.

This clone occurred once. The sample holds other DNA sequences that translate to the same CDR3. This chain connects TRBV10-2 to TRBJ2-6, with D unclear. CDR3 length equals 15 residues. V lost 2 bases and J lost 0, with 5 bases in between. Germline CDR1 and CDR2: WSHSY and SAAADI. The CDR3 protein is CASSERGSGANVLTF. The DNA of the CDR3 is TGCGCCAGCAGTGAGCGTGGCTCTGGGGCCAACGTCCTGACTTTC.

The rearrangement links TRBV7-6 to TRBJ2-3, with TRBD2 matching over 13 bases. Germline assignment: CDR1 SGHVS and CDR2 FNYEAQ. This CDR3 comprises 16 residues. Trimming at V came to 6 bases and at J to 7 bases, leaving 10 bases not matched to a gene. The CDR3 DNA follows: TGTGCCAGCAGTTATGGACTAGCGGGGGATGCCTATACGCAGTATTTT. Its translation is CASSYGLAGDAYTQYF.

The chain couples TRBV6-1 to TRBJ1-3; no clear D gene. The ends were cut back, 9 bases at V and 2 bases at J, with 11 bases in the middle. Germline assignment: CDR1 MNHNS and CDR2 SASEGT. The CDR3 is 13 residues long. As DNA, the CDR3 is TGTGCCAGTATAATATACCCTGGAAACACCATATATTTT. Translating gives CASIIYPGNTIYF.

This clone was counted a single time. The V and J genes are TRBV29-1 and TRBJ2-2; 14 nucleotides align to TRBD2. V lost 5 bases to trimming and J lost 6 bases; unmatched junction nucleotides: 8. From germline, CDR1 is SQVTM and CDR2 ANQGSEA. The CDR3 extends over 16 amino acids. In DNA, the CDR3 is TGCAGCGTTAAGGGACTAGCGGGAGTTGTTGCCGGGGAGCTGTTTTTT. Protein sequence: CSVKGLAGVVAGELFF.